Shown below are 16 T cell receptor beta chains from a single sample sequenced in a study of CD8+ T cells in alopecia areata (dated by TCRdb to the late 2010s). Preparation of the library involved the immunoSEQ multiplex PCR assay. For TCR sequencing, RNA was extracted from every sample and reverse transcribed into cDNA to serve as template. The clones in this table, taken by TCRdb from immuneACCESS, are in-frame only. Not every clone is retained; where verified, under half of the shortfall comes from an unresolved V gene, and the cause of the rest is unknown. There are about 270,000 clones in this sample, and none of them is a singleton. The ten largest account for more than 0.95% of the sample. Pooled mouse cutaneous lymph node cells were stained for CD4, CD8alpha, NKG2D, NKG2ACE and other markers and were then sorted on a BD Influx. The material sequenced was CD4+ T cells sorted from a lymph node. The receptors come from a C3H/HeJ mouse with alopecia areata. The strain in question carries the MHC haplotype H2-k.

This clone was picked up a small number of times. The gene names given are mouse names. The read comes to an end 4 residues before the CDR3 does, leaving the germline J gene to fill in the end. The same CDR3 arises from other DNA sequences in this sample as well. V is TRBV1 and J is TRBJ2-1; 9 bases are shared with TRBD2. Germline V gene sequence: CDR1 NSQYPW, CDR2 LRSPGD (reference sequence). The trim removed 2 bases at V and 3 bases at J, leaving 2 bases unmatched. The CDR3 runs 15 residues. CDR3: CTCSALGGVYAEQFF. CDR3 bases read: TGCACCTGCAGTGCACTGGGGGGGGTCTATGCT.

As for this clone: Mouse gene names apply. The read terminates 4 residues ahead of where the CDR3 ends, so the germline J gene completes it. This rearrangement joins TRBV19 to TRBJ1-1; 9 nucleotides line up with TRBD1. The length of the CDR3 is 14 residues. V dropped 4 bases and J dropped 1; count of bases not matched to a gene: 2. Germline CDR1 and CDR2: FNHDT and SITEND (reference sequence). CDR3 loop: CASSQQGANTEVFF. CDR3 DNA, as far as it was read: TGTGCCAGCAGTCAACAGGGGGCGAACACA. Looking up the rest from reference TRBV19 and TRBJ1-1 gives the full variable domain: GGIITQTPKFLIGQEGQKLTLKCQQNFNHDTMYWYRQDSGKGLRLIYYSITENDLQKGDLSEGYDASREKKSSFSLTVTSAQKNEMAVFLCASSQQGANTEVFFGKGTRLTVV.

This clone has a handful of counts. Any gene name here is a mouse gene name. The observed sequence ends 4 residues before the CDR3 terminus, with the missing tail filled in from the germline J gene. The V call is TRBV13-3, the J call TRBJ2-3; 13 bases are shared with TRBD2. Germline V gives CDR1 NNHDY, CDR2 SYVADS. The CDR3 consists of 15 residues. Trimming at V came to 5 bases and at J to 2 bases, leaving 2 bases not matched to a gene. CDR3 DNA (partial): TGTGCCAGCAGGGACTGGGGGGGCTTTGCAGAA. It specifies CASRDWGGFAE. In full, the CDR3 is CASRDWGGFAETLYF.

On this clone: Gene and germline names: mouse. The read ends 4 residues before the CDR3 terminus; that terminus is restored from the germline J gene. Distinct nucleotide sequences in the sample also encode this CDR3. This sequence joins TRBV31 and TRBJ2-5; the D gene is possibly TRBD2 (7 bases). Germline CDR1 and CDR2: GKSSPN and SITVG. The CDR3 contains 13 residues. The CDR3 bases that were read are TGTGCCTGGAGTCTGGGGGGCAAAGAC. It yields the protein CAWSLGGKD. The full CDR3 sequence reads CAWSLGGKDTQYF.

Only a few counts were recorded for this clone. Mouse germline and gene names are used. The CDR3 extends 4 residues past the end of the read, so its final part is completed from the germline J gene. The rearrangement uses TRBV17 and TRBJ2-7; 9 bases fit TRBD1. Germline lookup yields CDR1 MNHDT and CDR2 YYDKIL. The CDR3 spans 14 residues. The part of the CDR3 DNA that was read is TGTGCTAGCAGTAGACGGACAGGGGAGTAT. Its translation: CASSRRTGEY. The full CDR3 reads CASSRRTGEYEQYF.

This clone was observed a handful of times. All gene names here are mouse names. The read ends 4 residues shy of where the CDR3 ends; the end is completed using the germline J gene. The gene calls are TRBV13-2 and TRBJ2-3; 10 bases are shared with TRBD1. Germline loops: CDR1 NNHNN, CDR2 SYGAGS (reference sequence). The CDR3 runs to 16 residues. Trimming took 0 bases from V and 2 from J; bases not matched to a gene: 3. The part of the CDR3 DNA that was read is TGTGCCAGCGGTGATGCGGGACAGGGGCTTGCAGAA. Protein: CASGDAGQGLAE. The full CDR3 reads CASGDAGQGLAETLYF.

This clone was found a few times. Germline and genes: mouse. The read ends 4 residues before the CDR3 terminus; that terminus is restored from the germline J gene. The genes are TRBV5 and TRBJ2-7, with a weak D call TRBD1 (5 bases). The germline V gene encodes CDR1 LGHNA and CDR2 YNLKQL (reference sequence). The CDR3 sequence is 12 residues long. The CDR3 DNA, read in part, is TGTGCCAGCAGCCCGACAGAAAAT. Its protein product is CASSPTEN. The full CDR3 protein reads CASSPTENEQYF.

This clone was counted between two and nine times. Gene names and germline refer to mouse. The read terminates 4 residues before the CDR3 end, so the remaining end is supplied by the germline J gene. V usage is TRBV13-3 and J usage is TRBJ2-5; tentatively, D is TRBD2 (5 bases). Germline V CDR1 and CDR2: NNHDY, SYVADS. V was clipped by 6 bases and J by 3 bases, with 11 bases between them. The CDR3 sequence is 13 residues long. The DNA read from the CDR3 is TGTGCCAGCACCCGGACTTTTCAAGAC. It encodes CASTRTFQD. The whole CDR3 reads CASTRTFQDTQYF. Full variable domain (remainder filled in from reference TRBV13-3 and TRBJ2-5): EAAVTQSPRSKVAVTGGKVTLSCHQTNNHDYMYWYRQDTGHGLRLIHYSYVADSTEKGDIPDGYKASRPSQENFSLILELASLSQTAVYFCASTRTFQDTQYFGPGTRLLVL.

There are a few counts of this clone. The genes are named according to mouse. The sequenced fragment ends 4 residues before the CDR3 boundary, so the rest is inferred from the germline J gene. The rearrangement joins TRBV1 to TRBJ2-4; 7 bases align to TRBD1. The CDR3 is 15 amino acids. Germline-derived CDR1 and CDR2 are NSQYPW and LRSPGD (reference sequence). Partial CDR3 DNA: TGCACCTGCAGTGCAGGCCGGGGACAGAAAAAC. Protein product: CTCSAGRGQKN. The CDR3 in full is CTCSAGRGQKNTLYF.

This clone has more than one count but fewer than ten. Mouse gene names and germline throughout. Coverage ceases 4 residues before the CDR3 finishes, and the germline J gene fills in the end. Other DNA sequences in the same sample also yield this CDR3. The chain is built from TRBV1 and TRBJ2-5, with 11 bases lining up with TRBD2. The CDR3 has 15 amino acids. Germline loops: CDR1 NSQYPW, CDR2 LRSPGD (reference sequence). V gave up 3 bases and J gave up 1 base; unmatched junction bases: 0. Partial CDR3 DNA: TGCACCTGCAGTGCGGACTGGGGGGACCAAGAC. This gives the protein CTCSADWGDQD. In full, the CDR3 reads CTCSADWGDQDTQYF.

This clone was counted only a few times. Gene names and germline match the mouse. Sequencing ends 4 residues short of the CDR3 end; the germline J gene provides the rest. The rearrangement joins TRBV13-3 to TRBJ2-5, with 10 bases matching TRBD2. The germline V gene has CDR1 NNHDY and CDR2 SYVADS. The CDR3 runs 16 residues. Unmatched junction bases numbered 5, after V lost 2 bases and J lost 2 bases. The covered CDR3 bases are TGTGCCAGCAGTGAACCCCTGGGGGGGCCCCAAGAC. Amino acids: CASSEPLGGPQD. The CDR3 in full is CASSEPLGGPQDTQYF. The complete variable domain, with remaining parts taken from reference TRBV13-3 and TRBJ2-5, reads EAAVTQSPRSKVAVTGGKVTLSCHQTNNHDYMYWYRQDTGHGLRLIHYSYVADSTEKGDIPDGYKASRPSQENFSLILELASLSQTAVYFCASSEPLGGPQDTQYFGPGTRLLVL.

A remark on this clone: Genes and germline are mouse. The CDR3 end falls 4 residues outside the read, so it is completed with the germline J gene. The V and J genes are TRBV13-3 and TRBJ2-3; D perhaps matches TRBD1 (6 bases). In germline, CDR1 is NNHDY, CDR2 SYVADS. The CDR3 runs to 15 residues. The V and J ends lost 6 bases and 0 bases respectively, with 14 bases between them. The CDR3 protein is CASTLRGPSAETLYF. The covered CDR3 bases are TGTGCCAGCACCCTCAGGGGACCTAGTGCAGAA.

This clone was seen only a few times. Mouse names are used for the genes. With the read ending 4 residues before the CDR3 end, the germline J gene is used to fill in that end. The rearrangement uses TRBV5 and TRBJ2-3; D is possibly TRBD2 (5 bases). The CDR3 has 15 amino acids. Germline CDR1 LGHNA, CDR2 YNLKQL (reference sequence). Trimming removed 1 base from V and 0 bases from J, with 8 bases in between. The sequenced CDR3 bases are TGTGCCAGCAGCCAAGTCTGGGCTAGTGCAGAA. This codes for CASSQVWASAE. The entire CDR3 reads CASSQVWASAETLYF.

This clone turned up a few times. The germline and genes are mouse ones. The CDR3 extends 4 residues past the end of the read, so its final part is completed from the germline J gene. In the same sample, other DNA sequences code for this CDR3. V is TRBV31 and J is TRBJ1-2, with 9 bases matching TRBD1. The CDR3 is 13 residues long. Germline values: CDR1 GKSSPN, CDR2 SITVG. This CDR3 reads CAWSLGTGTDYTF. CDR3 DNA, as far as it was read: TGTGCCTGGAGTCTTGGGACAGGGACC. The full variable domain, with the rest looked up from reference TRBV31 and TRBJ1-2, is AQTIHQWPVAEIKAVGSPLSLGCTIKGKSSPNLYWYWQATGGTLQQLFYSITVGQVESVVQLNLSASRPKDDQFILSTEKLLLSHSGFYLCAWSLGTGTDYTFGSGTRLLVI.

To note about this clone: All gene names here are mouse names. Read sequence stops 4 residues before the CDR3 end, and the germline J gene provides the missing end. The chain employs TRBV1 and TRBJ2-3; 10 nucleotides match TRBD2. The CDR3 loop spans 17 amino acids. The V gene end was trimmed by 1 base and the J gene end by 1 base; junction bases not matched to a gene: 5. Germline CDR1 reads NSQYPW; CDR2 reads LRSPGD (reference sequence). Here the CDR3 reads CTCSAAGGATGAETLYF. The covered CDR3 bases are TGCACCTGCAGTGCAGCTGGGGGGGCGACTGGTGCAGAA.

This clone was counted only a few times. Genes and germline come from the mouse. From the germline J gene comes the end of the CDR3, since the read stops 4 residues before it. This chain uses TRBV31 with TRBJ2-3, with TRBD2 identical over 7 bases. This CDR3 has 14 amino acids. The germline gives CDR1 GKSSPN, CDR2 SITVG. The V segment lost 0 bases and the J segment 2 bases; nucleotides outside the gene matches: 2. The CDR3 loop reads CAWSLGTAAETLYF. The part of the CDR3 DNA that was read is TGTGCCTGGAGTCTCGGGACTGCTGCAGAA. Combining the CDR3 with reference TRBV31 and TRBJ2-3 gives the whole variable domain AQTIHQWPVAEIKAVGSPLSLGCTIKGKSSPNLYWYWQATGGTLQQLFYSITVGQVESVVQLNLSASRPKDDQFILSTEKLLLSHSGFYLCAWSLGTAAETLYFGSGTRLTVL.